A single sample gave rise to the 10 T cell receptor beta chains below, sequenced in a study of T cells after yellow fever vaccination. TCRdb redid the calling of the 5' RACE reads with MiXCR, one entry per CDR3 protein. The sample yields about 73,000 distinct CDR3 sequences, around 7% seen once. The source was CD8+ T cells sorted from PBMCs, collected on the day of the yellow fever booster vaccination. The receptors shown here come from a man aged 25-40 years who received the YFV17D yellow fever vaccine.

This clonotype was counted a few times. The rearrangement links TRBV12-3 or TRBV12-4 to TRBJ1-6; 7 nucleotides align to TRBD1. Germline trimming cut 6 bases from V and 7 bases from J; bases unmatched to any gene: 12. This CDR3 spans 16 amino acids. CDR3 region: CASSPPRTGLNSPLHF. CDR3 in DNA: TGTGCCAGCAGCCCTCCCCGGACAGGCCTCAATTCACCCCTCCACTTT.

This clonotype was counted between two and nine times. The V and J genes are TRBV7-9 and TRBJ2-1, with D maybe TRBD2 (6 bases). V shed 5 bases and J shed 8 bases, with 10 bases lying between them. Germline CDR1 is SEHNR and CDR2 is FQNEAQ (reference sequence). CDR3 length: 12 residues. The CDR3 bases are TGTGCCAGCAGCAGCGGGCCCCATGAGCAGTTCTTC. This sequence encodes CASSSGPHEQFF. Filled out from reference TRBV7-9 and TRBJ2-1, the complete variable domain reads DTGVSQNPRHKITKRGQNVTFRCDPISEHNRLYWYRQTLGQGPEFLTYFQNEAQLEKSRLLSDRFSAERPKGSFSTLEIQRTEQGDSAMYLCASSSGPHEQFFGPGTRLTVL.

This chain uses TRBV25-1 with TRBJ1-2; a weak D match, TRBD1 (6 bases). Germline assignment: CDR1 MGHDK and CDR2 SYGVNS. The CDR3 consists of 13 residues. V lost 6 bases and J 7 bases, leaving 15 bases between the germline ends. DNA for the CDR3: TGTGCCAGCAGCGCACCAGGGGAAAGTGGCTACACCTTC. This sequence encodes CASSAPGESGYTF.

This clonotype was recorded many times. The rearrangement uses TRBV28 and TRBJ2-3; D perhaps matches TRBD1 (6 bases). The CDR3 is 19 amino acids. The V end lost 3 bases, the J end lost 0 bases, and 22 bases lay between the germline ends. Germline values: CDR1 MDHEN, CDR2 SYDVKM. CDR3 DNA sequence: TGTGCCAGCAGTTTTCTCTTCCAGGGGACCCTACCCAGCACAGATACGCAGTATTTT. The encoded protein is CASSFLFQGTLPSTDTQYF.

The table lists this clonotype with a few counts. The rearrangement uses TRBV29-1 and TRBJ2-3; D tentatively reads TRBD1 or TRBD2 (6 bases each). There are 12 residues in the CDR3. The V end lost 7 bases, the J end lost 10 bases, and 18 bases lay between the germline ends. CDR1 is SQVTM and CDR2 is ANQGSEA in the germline V gene. The CDR3 nucleotides are TGCAGCGACCAACAGGGACTCGGGTCGCAGTATTTT. This encodes CSDQQGLGSQYF.

In its sample, this clonotype was seen many times. The chain links TRBV5-5 to TRBJ2-7, with TRBD1 matching 9 bases. CDR3 length: 14 amino acids. Germline trimming cut 3 bases from V and 2 bases from J; bases unmatched to any gene: 3. The germline V gene has CDR1 SGHKS and CDR2 YYEKEE (reference sequence). CDR3 sequence (DNA): TGTGCCAGCAGCTGGTACAGGGGGCCCTACGAGCAGTACTTC. It is translated as CASSWYRGPYEQYF.

In its sample, this clonotype was seen a few times. This chain connects TRBV3-1 to TRBJ2-5; D is ambiguous. The ends were cut back, 1 base at V and 13 bases at J, with 16 bases in the middle. Germline CDR1 is LGHDT and CDR2 is YNNKEL (reference sequence). This CDR3 region has 13 residues. The CDR3 DNA reads TGTGCCAGCAGCCAAGTTTTTAGGGCAGACCTGTACTTC. Its protein product is CASSQVFRADLYF.

This clonotype was observed a few times. The chain uses TRBV4-2 and TRBJ2-5; a weak D match, TRBD2 (6 bases). This CDR3 has 15 residues. Deletions cut 1 base from V and 1 base from J, with 10 bases between. Germline values: CDR1 LGHNA, CDR2 YNFKEQ. The CDR3, as DNA: TGTGCCAGCAGCCAAGCGAGGGGACTCCAAGAGACCCAGTACTTC. Its protein product is CASSQARGLQETQYF.

This clonotype was found many times. The chain is built from TRBV7-9 and TRBJ1-1; D is undetermined. V was shortened by 1 base and J by 7 bases, with 10 bases between the two germline ends. There are 13 residues in the CDR3. The germline gives CDR1 SEHNR, CDR2 FQNEAQ (reference sequence). The chain's CDR3 is CASSLESEGEAFF. The CDR3 DNA is TGTGCCAGCAGCTTAGAATCTGAGGGTGAAGCTTTCTTT.

The V and J genes are TRBV4-3 and TRBJ1-1, with D possibly being TRBD1 (5 bases). Per the germline V gene, CDR1 is LGHNA and CDR2 is YSLEER. With 7 bases removed from V and 4 bases from J, the gap between germline ends came to 13 bases. The CDR3 length is 13 residues. CDR3 in amino acids: CASTYVGGTEAFF. DNA for the CDR3: TGCGCCAGCACCTACGTCGGGGGCACTGAAGCTTTCTTT.